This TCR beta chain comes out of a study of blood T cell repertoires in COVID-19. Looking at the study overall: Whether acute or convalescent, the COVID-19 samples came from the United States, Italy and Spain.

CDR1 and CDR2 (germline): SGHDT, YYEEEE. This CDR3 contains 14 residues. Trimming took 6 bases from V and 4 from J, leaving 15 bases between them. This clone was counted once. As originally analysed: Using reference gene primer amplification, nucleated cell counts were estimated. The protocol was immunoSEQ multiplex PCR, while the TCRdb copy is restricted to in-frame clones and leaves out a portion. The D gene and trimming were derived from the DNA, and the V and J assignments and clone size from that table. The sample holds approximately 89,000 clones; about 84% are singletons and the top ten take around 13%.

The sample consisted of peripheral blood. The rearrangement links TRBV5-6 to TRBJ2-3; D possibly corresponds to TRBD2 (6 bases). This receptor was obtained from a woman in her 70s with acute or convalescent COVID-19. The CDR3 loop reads CASTLLAGPDTQYF. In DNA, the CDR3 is TGTGCCAGCACCCTACTGGCGGGACCAGATACGCAGTATTTT.